This TCR beta chain was recovered during a study of T cells in Graves' hyperthyroidism and ophthalmopathy. General observations from the study: Most expanded thyroid clonotypes above 0.001 also appeared in blood. The model foresaw ophthalmopathy a median about 6.5 months prior to onset.

The TCR beta CDR3 regions underwent amplification using RNA transcripts as the source. An initial round of RT-PCR targeting the TCR CDR3 relied on the HTBI primer set. MiXCR was run by TCRdb on the multiplex PCR reads, yielding one entry per CDR3 protein. The table shows 450,000 to 650,000 distinct CDR3 sequences, with approximately 15% occurring only once. Patients were excluded for uncontrolled infection, other autoimmune disease, pregnancy or lactation. Source material for PBMCs was over 7.5 ml fresh peripheral blood. Worth noting for this clonotype: Its antigen is currently unknown.

Germline CDR1 and CDR2: LNHNV and YYDKDF (reference sequence). V was pared by 3 bases and J by 3 bases, with 20 bases between. This CDR3 has 17 amino acids. Sequencing input: blood. The origin of this receptor is a woman between 18 and 29 years old with Graves' ophthalmopathy. V and J are TRBV15 and TRBJ1-1; D uncertain. Here the CDR3 DNA reads TGTGCCACCAGCAGTCCCGGAGGTGACTCTCCTTACACTGAAGCTTTCTTT. It yields the protein CATSSPGGDSPYTEAFF.